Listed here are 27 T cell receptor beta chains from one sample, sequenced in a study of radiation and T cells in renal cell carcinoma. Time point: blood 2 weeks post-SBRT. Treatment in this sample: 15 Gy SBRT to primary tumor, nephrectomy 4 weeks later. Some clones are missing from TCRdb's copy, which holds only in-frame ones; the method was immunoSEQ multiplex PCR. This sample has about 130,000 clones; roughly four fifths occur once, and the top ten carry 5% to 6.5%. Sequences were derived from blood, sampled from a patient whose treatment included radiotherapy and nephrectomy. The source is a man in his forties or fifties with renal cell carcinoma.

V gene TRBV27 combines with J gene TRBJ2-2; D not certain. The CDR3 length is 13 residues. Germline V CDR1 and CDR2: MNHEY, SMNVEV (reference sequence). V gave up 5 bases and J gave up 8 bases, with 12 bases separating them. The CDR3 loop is CASSRPEGGELFF. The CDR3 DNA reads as TGTGCCAGCAGTCGCCCAGAAGGTGGGGAGCTGTTTTTT.

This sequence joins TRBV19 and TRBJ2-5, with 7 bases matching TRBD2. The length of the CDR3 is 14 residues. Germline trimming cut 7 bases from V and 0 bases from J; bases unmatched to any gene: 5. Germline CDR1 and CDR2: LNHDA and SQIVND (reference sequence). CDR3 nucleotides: TGTGCCAGTAAGGTGGGGGGGTACCAAGAGACCCAGTACTTC. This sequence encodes CASKVGGYQETQYF. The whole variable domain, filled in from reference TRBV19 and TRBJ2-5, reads DGGITQSPKYLFRKEGQNVTLSCEQNLNHDAMYWYRQDPGQGLRLIYYSQIVNDFQKGDIAEGYSVSREKKESFPLTVTSAQKNPTAFYLCASKVGGYQETQYFGPGTRLLVL.

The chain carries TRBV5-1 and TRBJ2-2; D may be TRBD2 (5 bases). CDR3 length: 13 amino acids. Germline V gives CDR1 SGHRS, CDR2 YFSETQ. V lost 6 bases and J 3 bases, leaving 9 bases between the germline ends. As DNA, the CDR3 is TGCGCCAGCAATGAGAGGGACACCGGGGAGCTGTTTTTT. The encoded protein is CASNERDTGELFF.

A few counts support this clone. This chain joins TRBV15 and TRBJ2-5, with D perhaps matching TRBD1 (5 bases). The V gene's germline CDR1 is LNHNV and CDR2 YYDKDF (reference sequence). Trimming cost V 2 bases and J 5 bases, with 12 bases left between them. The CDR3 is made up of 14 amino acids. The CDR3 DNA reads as TGTGCCACCAGCAGATTGGGGCGTCTGGAGACCCAGTACTTC. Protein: CATSRLGRLETQYF.

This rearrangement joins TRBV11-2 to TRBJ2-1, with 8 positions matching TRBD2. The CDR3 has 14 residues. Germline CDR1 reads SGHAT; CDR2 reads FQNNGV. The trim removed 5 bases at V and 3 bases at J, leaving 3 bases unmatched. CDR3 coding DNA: TGTGCCAGCAGCCCGGGGACTAGCTACAATGAGCAGTTCTTC. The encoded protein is CASSPGTSYNEQFF.

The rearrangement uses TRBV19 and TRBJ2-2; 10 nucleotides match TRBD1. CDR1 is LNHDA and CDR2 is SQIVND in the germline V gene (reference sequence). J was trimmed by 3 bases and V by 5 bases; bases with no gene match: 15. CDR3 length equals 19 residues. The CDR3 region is CASSGRQGASSLDTGELFF. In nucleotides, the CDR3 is TGTGCCAGTAGTGGCCGACAGGGGGCGTCTTCGTTGGACACCGGGGAGCTGTTTTTT.

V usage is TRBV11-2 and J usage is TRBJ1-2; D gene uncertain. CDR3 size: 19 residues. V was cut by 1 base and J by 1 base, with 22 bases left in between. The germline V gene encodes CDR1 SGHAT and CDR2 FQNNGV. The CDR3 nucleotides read TGTGCCAGCAGCTTAGTGAATAGGGTCCGAGTTTCTGTTAACTATGGCTACACCTTC. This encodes CASSLVNRVRVSVNYGYTF.

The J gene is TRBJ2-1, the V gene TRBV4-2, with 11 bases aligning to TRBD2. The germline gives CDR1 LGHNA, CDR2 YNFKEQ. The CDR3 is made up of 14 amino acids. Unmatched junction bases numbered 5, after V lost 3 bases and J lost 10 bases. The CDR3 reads CASSHTSGSGEQFF. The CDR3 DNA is TGTGCCAGCAGCCATACTAGCGGGAGCGGAGAGCAGTTCTTC.

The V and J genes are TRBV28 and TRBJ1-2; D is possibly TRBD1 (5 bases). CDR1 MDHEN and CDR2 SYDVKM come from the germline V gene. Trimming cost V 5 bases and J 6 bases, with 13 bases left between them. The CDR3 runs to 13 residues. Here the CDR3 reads CASSLQGADGYTF. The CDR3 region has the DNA TGTGCCAGCAGTCTGCAGGGAGCGGATGGCTACACCTTC.

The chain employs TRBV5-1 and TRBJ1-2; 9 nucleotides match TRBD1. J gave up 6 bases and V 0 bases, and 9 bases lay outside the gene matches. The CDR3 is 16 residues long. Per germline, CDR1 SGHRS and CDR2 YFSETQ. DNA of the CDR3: TGCGCCAGCAGCTTGGCGAGGGGACAGGGTCTCGATGGCTACACCTTC. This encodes CASSLARGQGLDGYTF.

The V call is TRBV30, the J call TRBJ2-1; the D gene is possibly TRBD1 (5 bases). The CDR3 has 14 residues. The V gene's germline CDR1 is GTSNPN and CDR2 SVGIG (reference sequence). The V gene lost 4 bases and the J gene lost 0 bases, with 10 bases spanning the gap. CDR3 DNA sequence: TGTGCCTGGACCAGGGATAGCTCCTACAATGAGCAGTTCTTC. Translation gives CAWTRDSSYNEQFF.

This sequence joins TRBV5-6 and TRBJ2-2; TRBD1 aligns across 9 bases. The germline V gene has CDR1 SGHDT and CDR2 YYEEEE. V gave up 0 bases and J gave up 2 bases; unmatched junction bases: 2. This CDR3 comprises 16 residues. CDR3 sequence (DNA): TGTGCCAGCAGCTTGGCAACAGGGGGCAACACCGGGGAGCTGTTTTTT. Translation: CASSLATGGNTGELFF.

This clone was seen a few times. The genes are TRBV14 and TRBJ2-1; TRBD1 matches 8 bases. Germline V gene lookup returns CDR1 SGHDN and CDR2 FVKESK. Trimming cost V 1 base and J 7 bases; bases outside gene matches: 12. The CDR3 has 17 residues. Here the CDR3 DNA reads TGTGCCAGCAGCCAAGTGGGGGTTGACAGGGGTGGGAATGAGCAGTTCTTC. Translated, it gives CASSQVGVDRGGNEQFF.

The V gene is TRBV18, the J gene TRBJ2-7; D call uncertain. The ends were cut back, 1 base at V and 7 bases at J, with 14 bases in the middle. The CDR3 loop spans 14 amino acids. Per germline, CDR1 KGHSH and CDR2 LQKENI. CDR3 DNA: TGTGCCAGCTCACCACTCAGATCGGAGACAGAGCAGTACTTC. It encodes CASSPLRSETEQYF.

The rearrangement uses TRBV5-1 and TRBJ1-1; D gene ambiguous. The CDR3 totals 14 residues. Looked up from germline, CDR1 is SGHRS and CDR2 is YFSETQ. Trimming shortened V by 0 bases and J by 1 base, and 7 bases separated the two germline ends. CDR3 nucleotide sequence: TGCGCCAGCAGCTTGGTTTGGGGGAACACTGAAGCTTTCTTT. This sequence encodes CASSLVWGNTEAFF.

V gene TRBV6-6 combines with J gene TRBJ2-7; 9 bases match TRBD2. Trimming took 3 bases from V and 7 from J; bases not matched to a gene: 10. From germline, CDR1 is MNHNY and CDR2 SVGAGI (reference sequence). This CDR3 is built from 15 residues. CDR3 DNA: TGTGCCAGCAGTTATAGCGGGAGACCCCTTTTAGAGCAGTACTTC. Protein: CASSYSGRPLLEQYF.

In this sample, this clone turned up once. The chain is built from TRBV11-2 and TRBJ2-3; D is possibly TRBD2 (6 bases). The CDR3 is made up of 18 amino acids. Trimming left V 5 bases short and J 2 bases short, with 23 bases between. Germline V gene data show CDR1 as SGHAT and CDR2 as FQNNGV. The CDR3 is CASSTFGTSPIPTDTQYF. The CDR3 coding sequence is TGTGCCAGCAGCACCTTTGGGACTTCTCCGATTCCCACAGATACGCAGTATTTT. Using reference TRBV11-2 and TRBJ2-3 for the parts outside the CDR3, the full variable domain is EAGVAQSPRYKIIEKRQSVAFWCNPISGHATLYWYQQILGQGPKLLIQFQNNGVVDDSQLPKDRFSAERLKGVDSTLKIQPAKLEDSAVYLCASSTFGTSPIPTDTQYFGPGTRLTVL.

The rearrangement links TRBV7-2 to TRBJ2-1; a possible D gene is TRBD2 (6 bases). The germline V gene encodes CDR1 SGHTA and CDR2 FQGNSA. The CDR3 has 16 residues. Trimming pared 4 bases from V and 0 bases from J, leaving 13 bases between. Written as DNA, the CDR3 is TGTGCCAGCAGCTCAGTCGCGGGGCTCTCCTACAATGAGCAGTTCTTC. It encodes CASSSVAGLSYNEQFF.

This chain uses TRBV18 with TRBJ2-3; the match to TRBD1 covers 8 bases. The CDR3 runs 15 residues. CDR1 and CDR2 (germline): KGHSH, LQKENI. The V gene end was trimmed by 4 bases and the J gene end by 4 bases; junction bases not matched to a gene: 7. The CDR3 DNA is TGTGCCAGCTCACTTTACGCACAGGGGGCAGATACGCAGTATTTT. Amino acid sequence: CASSLYAQGADTQYF.

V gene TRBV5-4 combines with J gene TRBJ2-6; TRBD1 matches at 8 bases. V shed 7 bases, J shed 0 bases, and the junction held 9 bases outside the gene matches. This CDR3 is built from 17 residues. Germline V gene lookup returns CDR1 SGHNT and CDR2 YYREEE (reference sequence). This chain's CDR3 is CASGGQGSLSGANVLTF. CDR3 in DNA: TGTGCCAGCGGCGGACAGGGCAGTCTCTCTGGGGCCAACGTCCTGACTTTC.

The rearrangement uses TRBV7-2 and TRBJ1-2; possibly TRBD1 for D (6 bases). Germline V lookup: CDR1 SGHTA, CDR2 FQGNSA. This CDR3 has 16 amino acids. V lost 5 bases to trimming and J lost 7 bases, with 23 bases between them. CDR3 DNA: TGTGCCAGCAGCCCTACGGACAGTCTTTTTTCAGGTGGCTACACCTTC. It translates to CASSPTDSLFSGGYTF.

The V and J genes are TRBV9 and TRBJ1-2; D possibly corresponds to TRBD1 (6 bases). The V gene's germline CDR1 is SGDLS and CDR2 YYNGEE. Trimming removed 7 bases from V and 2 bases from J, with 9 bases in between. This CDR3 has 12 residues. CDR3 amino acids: CASGQGNYGYTF. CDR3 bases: TGTGCCAGCGGGCAGGGGAACTATGGCTACACCTTC.

DNA for the CDR3: TGTGCCAGCAAGCCCGGAGCTAACTATGGCTACACCTTC. As protein: CASKPGANYGYTF. The V and J genes are TRBV27 and TRBJ1-2; D gene ambiguous. Per the germline V gene, CDR1 is MNHEY and CDR2 is SMNVEV (reference sequence). With 7 bases removed from V and 0 bases from J, the gap between germline ends came to 9 bases. This CDR3 has 13 amino acids.

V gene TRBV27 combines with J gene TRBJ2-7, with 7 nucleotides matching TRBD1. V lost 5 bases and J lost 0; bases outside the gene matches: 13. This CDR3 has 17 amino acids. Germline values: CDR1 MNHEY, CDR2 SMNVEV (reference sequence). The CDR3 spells CASSPTLIRDSSYEQYF. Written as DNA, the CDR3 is TGTGCCAGCAGTCCAACTCTCATCCGGGACAGCTCCTACGAGCAGTACTTC.

CDR3 nucleotides: TGTGCCAGCACGACGAACACTGAAGCTTTCTTT. Encoded protein: CASTTNTEAFF. The chain carries TRBV11-2 and TRBJ1-1; D is undetermined. CDR1 SGHAT and CDR2 FQNNGV come from the germline V gene. The V end was cut by 7 bases, the J end by 1 base, with 4 bases between. This CDR3 is 11 amino acids long.

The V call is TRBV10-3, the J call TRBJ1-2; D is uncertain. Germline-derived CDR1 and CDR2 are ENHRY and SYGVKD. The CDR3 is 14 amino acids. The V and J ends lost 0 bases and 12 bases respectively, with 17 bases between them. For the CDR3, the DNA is TGTGCCATCAGTGAGTCCTTGGACCGGCGTTCTCACACCTTC. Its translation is CAISESLDRRSHTF.

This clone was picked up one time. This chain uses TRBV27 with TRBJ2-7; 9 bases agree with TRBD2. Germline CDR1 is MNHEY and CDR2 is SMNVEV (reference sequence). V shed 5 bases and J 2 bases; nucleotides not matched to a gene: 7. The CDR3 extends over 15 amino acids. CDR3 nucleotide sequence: TGTGCCAGCAGTGGAGATATAGCGGGAGCCTACGAGCAGTACTTC. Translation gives CASSGDIAGAYEQYF.